Presented here are 28 T cell receptor beta chains from one specimen sequenced in a study of beta chain features in type 1 diabetes. As every portion of the isolated RNA was reverse transcribed, the sequencing read expressed TCRB transcripts. Using immunoSEQ multiplex PCR, the repertoire was profiled, and TCRdb retains in-frame clones only, with some absent. The sample carries 970,000 or so clones, about 17% recorded once. The sample was naive CD4+ T cells from blood. The receptors were gathered from a woman aged 18 to 35 in good health.

This clone was counted only a few times. CDR3 DNA: TGTGCCAGCAGCTTCACTAGCGGGAGCACTTCCGAGCAGTACTTC. As protein: CASSFTSGSTSEQYF. The rearrangement joins TRBV11-1 to TRBJ2-7; TRBD2 matches 11 bases. CDR1 is SGHAT and CDR2 is FQDESV in the germline V gene (reference sequence). V shed 3 bases and J 6 bases; nucleotides not matched to a gene: 7. The CDR3 runs to 15 residues.

The table lists this clone with a count of one. The chain couples TRBV2 to TRBJ2-1; 8 bases map to TRBD1. This CDR3 contains 15 residues. Losses at the gene ends were 6 bases for V and 4 bases for J; bases not matched to a gene: 8. Germline values: CDR1 SNHLY, CDR2 FYNNEI. CDR3 nucleotide sequence: TGTGCCAGCAGACTCCGGGACAGGAGATACAATGAGCAGTTCTTC. This encodes CASRLRDRRYNEQFF.

This clone was recorded only once. The chain links TRBV15 to TRBJ2-5, with D maybe TRBD2 (6 bases). Trimming took 3 bases from V and 5 from J, leaving 13 bases between them. Looked up from germline, CDR1 is LNHNV and CDR2 is YYDKDF (reference sequence). The CDR3 covers 14 residues. The CDR3 DNA reads TGTGCCACCAGCAGGGTCGGGACTGTGGAGACCCAGTACTTC. Protein: CATSRVGTVETQYF.

The rearrangement joins TRBV18 to TRBJ2-7; no firm D call. Germline CDR1 KGHSH, CDR2 LQKENI. The CDR3 consists of 15 residues. V shed 1 base and J shed 4 bases, with 14 bases lying between them. CDR3 sequence reads: CASSPQSRRAYEQYF. In DNA, the CDR3 is TGTGCCAGCTCACCACAGTCAAGACGGGCTTACGAGCAGTACTTC.

The J gene is TRBJ2-5, the V gene TRBV19; weak D call: TRBD2 (5 bases). The CDR3 has 15 amino acids. The germline V gene encodes CDR1 LNHDA and CDR2 SQIVND (reference sequence). The V end was cut by 5 bases, the J end by 5 bases, with 18 bases between. CDR3 in amino acids: CASSWASRRGETQYF. Here the CDR3 DNA reads TGTGCCAGTAGTTGGGCGAGTAGGAGAGGGGAGACCCAGTACTTC.

This chain links TRBV19 with TRBJ2-2, with 7 nucleotides matching TRBD2. This CDR3 is 15 amino acids long. Trimming removed 5 bases from V and 0 bases from J; junction bases left unmatched: 3. Germline loops: CDR1 LNHDA, CDR2 SQIVND (reference sequence). The DNA for the CDR3 is TGTGCCAGTAGTCCGGGACTACCGAACACCGGGGAGCTGTTTTTT. It encodes CASSPGLPNTGELFF.

This clone was counted between two and nine times. The J gene is TRBJ2-3, the V gene TRBV2; possible D gene TRBD1, 5 bases. V gave up 5 bases and J gave up 3 bases, with 6 bases separating them. CDR1 and CDR2 (germline): SNHLY, FYNNEI. The CDR3 sequence is 12 residues long. CDR3 in amino acids: CASSRQTDTQYF. The CDR3 DNA sequence: TGTGCCAGCAGTCGACAGACAGATACGCAGTATTTT.

This clone was seen a few times. J is TRBJ2-1 and V is TRBV7-8, with TRBD2 matching over 7 bases. The CDR3 runs to 15 residues. The V gene's germline CDR1 is SGHVS and CDR2 FQNEAQ. The trim removed 5 bases at V and 5 bases at J, leaving 9 bases unmatched. The CDR3 DNA is TGTGCCAGCAGCATTGGGACTAATAGGCACAATGAGCAGTTCTTC. This gives the protein CASSIGTNRHNEQFF.

The chain joins TRBV29-1 to TRBJ2-4, with D perhaps assigned TRBD1 or TRBD2 (7 bases each). Trimming left V 7 bases short and J 8 bases short, with 15 bases between. CDR1 and CDR2 from the germline V gene are SQVTM and ANQGSEA. This CDR3 region has 12 residues. CDR3 DNA sequence: TGCAGCGCGAGACAGGGAGGGGACATTCAGTACTTC. The encoded protein is CSARQGGDIQYF.

This clone was seen only a few times. The chain recombines TRBV5-6 with TRBJ1-4; D call uncertain. CDR3 length: 12 residues. V was trimmed by 4 bases and J by 10 bases, leaving 11 bases between them. CDR1 and CDR2 from the germline V gene are SGHDT and YYEEEE. CDR3 residues: CASSPAMGKLFF. The DNA of the CDR3 is TGTGCCAGCAGCCCCGCTATGGGAAAACTGTTTTTT. The full variable domain, rest sourced from reference TRBV5-6 and TRBJ1-4, is DAGVTQSPTHLIKTRGQQVTLRCSPKSGHDTVSWYQQALGQGPQFIFQYYEEEERQRGNFPDRFSGHQFPNYSSELNVNALLLGDSALYLCASSPAMGKLFFGSGTQLSVL.

This sequence joins TRBV21-1 and TRBJ2-5; the table's D call, TRBD2, has no DNA check behind it. The last part of the DNA fits TRBJ2-7 better; the J call may be wrong. TRBV21-1 is flagged as a pseudogene. The CDR3 length is 20 residues. CDR3 sequence (DNA): TGTGCCGGGATCCCGCGCCCTCGCGCCCCAATAGCGGGAGGGGTCTACGAGCAGTACTTC. Its translation is CAGIPRPRAPIAGGVYEQYF.

This clone was counted only a few times. V gene TRBV7-9 combines with J gene TRBJ2-3, with TRBD2 matching over 9 bases. V lost 5 bases, J lost 6 bases, and 9 bases stayed unmatched. Germline CDR1 SEHNR, CDR2 FQNEAQ (reference sequence). This CDR3 region has 15 residues. CDR3 loop: CASSLSGSRTDTQYF. The CDR3 DNA is TGTGCCAGCAGCCTTAGCGGGAGCAGGACCGATACGCAGTATTTT.

This clone turned up a few times. Other DNA sequences in the same sample also yield this CDR3. The chain combines TRBV7-2 with TRBJ2-1; TRBD2 matches 13 bases. With 5 bases clipped from V and 7 bases from J, the junction kept 5 bases outside the gene matches. The germline V gene encodes CDR1 SGHTA and CDR2 FQGNSA. CDR3 length: 15 amino acids. The CDR3 here is CASSPTSGRQNEQFF. The CDR3 DNA is TGTGCCAGCAGCCCGACTAGCGGGAGGCAAAATGAGCAGTTCTTC.

This clone appeared a few times. The chain uses TRBV9 and TRBJ2-3; D remains ambiguous. V lost 0 bases and J 2 bases, leaving 10 bases between the germline ends. CDR1 and CDR2 from the germline V gene are SGDLS and YYNGEE. CDR3 length: 15 amino acids. The CDR3 sequence is CASSVGHHHTDTQYF. CDR3 sequence (DNA): TGTGCCAGCAGCGTAGGGCATCACCACACAGATACGCAGTATTTT. The variable domain in full, completed from reference TRBV9 and TRBJ2-3, reads DSGVTQTPKHLITATGQRVTLRCSPRSGDLSVYWYQQSLDQGLQFLIQYYNGEERAKGNILERFSAQQFPDLHSELNLSSLELGDSALYFCASSVGHHHTDTQYFGPGTRLTVL.

The chain links TRBV11-3 to TRBJ2-1; D not certain. The ends were cut back, 4 bases at V and 6 bases at J, with 7 bases in the middle. Germline CDR1 reads SGHNT; CDR2 reads YENEEA. The CDR3 totals 12 residues. The CDR3 DNA sequence: TGTGCCAGCAGCTCAGTCGGCAATGAGCAGTTCTTC. As protein: CASSSVGNEQFF.

This clone appeared a few times. The chain has TRBV7-9 and TRBJ2-7; 7 bases are a match to TRBD2. CDR1 SEHNR and CDR2 FQNEAQ come from the germline V gene (reference sequence). Trimming at V came to 8 bases and at J to 5 bases, leaving 18 bases not matched to a gene. This CDR3 region has 16 residues. As DNA, the CDR3 is TGTGCCAGCTCGGAGTTCGGGACTACATATGTTGACGAGCAGTACTTC. This codes for CASSEFGTTYVDEQYF.

This clone has more than one count but fewer than ten. The CDR3 DNA reads TGTGCCAGCAGCGCTAGCGGGAGAGCTACCTACAATGAGCAGTTCTTC. Translation: CASSASGRATYNEQFF. V usage is TRBV14 and J usage is TRBJ2-1; the match to TRBD2 covers 10 bases. V shed 5 bases, J shed 2 bases, and the junction held 6 bases outside the gene matches. There are 16 residues in the CDR3. Germline V lookup: CDR1 SGHDN, CDR2 FVKESK. Variable domain in full (rest from reference TRBV14 and TRBJ2-1): EAGVTQFPSHSVIEKGQTVTLRCDPISGHDNLYWYRRVMGKEIKFLLHFVKESKQDESGMPNNRFLAERTGGTYSTLKVQPAELEDSGVYFCASSASGRATYNEQFFGPGTRLTVL.

The gene calls are TRBV4-3 and TRBJ1-1; a weak D match, TRBD1 (5 bases). CDR3 size: 15 residues. Per the germline V gene, CDR1 is LGHNA and CDR2 is YSLEER. The V and J ends lost 4 bases and 1 base respectively, with 13 bases between them. CDR3 bases: TGCGCCAGCAGCCGCGAACCGGGGGAGAACACTGAAGCTTTCTTT. Its translation is CASSREPGENTEAFF.

Points on this clone: At one end, the junction sequence differs from germline, possibly due to a read error. The V and J genes are TRBV29-1 and TRBJ1-2; tentative D call: TRBD1 (6 bases). The CDR3 has 12 residues. Germline CDR1 and CDR2: SQVTM and ANQGSEA. As DNA, the CDR3 is TGCAGCGTTGAAGACAGGGGATCTGGCTACATCTTC. It codes for CSVEDRGSGYIF.

This rearrangement joins TRBV28 to TRBJ2-6, with a weak D call TRBD1 (6 bases). The germline V gene has CDR1 MDHEN and CDR2 SYDVKM. CDR3 length equals 16 residues. V lost 6 bases and J 0 bases, leaving 12 bases between the germline ends. The CDR3 DNA is TGTGCCAGCAGACCACAGGGTAACTCTGGGGCCAACGTCCTGACTTTC. It translates to CASRPQGNSGANVLTF. The complete variable domain, with remaining parts taken from reference TRBV28 and TRBJ2-6, reads DVKVTQSSRYLVKRTGEKVFLECVQDMDHENMFWYRQDPGLGLRLIYFSYDVKMKEKGDIPEGYSVSREKKERFSLILESASTNQTSMYLCASRPQGNSGANVLTFGAGSRLTVL.

J is TRBJ2-1 and V is TRBV7-9; 9 bases map to TRBD2. Germline values: CDR1 SEHNR, CDR2 FQNEAQ (reference sequence). CDR3 length equals 19 residues. After removal of 2 bases from V and 4 bases from J, the junction contained 15 bases not matched to a gene. CDR3 sequence: CASSLTLGLARALYNEQFF. The CDR3 nucleotides read TGTGCCAGCAGCTTAACTCTCGGACTAGCGAGGGCTTTATACAATGAGCAGTTCTTC.

The genes are TRBV29-1 and TRBJ2-1; D call uncertain. The CDR3 covers 13 residues. Germline V gene lookup returns CDR1 SQVTM and CDR2 ANQGSEA. Trimming took off 4 bases at V and 1 base at J, with 8 bases between the two ends. Written as DNA, the CDR3 is TGCAGCGTTGGGCGGTTGTCCTACAATGAGCAGTTCTTC. The encoded protein is CSVGRLSYNEQFF.

The chain joins TRBV5-1 to TRBJ2-1, with 7 nucleotides matching TRBD1. The CDR3 covers 18 residues. CDR1 and CDR2 (germline): SGHRS, YFSETQ. With 5 bases clipped from V and 0 bases from J, the junction kept 14 bases outside the gene matches. CDR3 amino acids: CASSLPGGTESSYNEQFF. The DNA of the CDR3 is TGCGCCAGCAGTTTGCCAGGGGGTACTGAGAGCTCCTACAATGAGCAGTTCTTC.

With respect to this clone: A much larger clone lies one base from this, so it may be a read error. This rearrangement joins TRBV5-8 to TRBJ2-1; D is unresolved. The length of the CDR3 is 11 residues. V lost 1 base, J lost 4 bases, and 0 bases lay in between. Germline values: CDR1 SGHTS, CDR2 YDEGEE. The CDR3 protein is CASSLYNEQFF. For the CDR3, the DNA is TGTGCCAGCAGCTTGTACAATGAGCAGTTCTTC.

Only one count was recorded for this clone. The chain links TRBV5-1 to TRBJ2-2, with 7 bases matching TRBD1. The germline V gene has CDR1 SGHRS and CDR2 YFSETQ. The CDR3 sequence is 14 residues long. V was pared by 2 bases and J by 6 bases, with 4 bases of the junction left unmatched. CDR3 protein: CASSLQGFAGELFF. CDR3 coding DNA: TGCGCCAGCAGCTTACAGGGGTTCGCCGGGGAGCTGTTTTTT.

The sample holds many counts of this clone. The chain has TRBV7-9 and TRBJ2-4, with D uncertain. The V and J ends lost 10 bases and 9 bases respectively, with 19 bases between them. Germline assignment: CDR1 SEHNR and CDR2 FQNEAQ (reference sequence). The CDR3 loop spans 13 amino acids. The DNA for the CDR3 is TGTGCCACCTGCCCCACAGCAGGTCGCATTCAGTACTTC. Translation gives CATCPTAGRIQYF.

This clone was counted a few times. The rearrangement joins TRBV10-3 to TRBJ2-5; D ambiguous. V lost 3 bases to trimming and J lost 5 bases, with 7 bases between them. This CDR3 is built from 12 residues. Germline CDR1 reads ENHRY; CDR2 reads SYGVKD. The CDR3 reads CAISDESETQYF. In DNA, the CDR3 is TGTGCCATCAGTGACGAGAGCGAGACCCAGTACTTC.

The chain's CDR3 is CASRYHSGNTIYF. The CDR3 nucleotides read TGTGCCAGCCGGTATCACTCTGGAAACACCATATATTTT. The rearrangement uses TRBV14 and TRBJ1-3, with D unresolved. CDR1 and CDR2 (germline): SGHDN, FVKESK. The V end lost 8 bases, the J end lost 0 bases, and 8 bases lay between the germline ends. The CDR3 consists of 13 residues.